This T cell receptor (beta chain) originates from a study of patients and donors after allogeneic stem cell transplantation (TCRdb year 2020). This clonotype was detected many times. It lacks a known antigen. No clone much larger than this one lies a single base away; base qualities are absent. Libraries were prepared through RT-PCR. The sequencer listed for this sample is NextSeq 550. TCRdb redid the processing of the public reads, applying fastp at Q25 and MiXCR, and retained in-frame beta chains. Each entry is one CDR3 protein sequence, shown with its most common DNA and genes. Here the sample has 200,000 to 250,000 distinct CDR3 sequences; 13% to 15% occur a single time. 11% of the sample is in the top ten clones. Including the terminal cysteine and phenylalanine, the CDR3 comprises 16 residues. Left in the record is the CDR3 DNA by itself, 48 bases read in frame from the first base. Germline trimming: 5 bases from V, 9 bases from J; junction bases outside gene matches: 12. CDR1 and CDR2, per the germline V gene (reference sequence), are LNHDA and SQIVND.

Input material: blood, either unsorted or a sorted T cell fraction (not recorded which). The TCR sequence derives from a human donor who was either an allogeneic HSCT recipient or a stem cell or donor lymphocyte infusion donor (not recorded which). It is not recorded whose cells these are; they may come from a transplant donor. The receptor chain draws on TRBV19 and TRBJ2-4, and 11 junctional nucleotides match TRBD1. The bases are TGTGCCAGTAGTGCCTCCGGGACAGGGGGGGGTGGCATTCAGTACTTC. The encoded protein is CASSASGTGGGGIQYF.